The 32 T cell receptor beta chains below come from one sample, sequenced in a study of cytomegalovirus exposure and HLA in healthy donors. It was with 60 Vbeta and 13 Jbeta primers that the PCR ran. The table came from immunoSEQ multiplex PCR; TCRdb's copy has only in-frame clones and leaves some out. Found here are some 93,000 clones, around a tenth of them singletons; the top ten hold about 5%. The specimen was PBMCs. Receptors were obtained from a man aged 50 to 59 in good health and CMV-seropositive.

This clone came up a few times. J is TRBJ1-5 and V is TRBV19; D unresolved. Trimming left V 3 bases short and J 0 bases short, with 12 bases between. The CDR3 loop spans 16 amino acids. CDR1 and CDR2 from the germline V gene are LNHDA and SQIVND (reference sequence). CDR3 residues: CASSIGQVHSNQPQHF. The CDR3 region has the DNA TGTGCCAGTAGTATTGGCCAGGTACATAGCAATCAGCCCCAGCATTTT.

This clone has just a few counts. One junction end does not reproduce the germline sequence, and a read error may be involved. V and J are TRBV5-1 and TRBJ2-6, with a tentative D call TRBD1 (5 bases). Germline CDR1 is SGHRS and CDR2 is YFSETQ. The CDR3 contains 14 residues. CDR3 protein: CASSLDPGASVLTF. CDR3 nucleotides: TGCGCCAGCAGTCTAGACCCTGGGGCCAGCGTCCTGACTTTC.

This clone occurred a few times. The chain has TRBV4-3 and TRBJ2-4; D is possibly TRBD2 (6 bases). The germline V gene encodes CDR1 LGHNA and CDR2 YSLEER. V was trimmed by 4 bases and J by 4 bases, leaving 14 bases between them. The CDR3 loop spans 15 amino acids. CDR3 in DNA: TGCGCCAGCAGCCGCACGACCGGGACTAAAAACATTCAGTACTTC. Amino acids: CASSRTTGTKNIQYF.

The rearrangement links TRBV28 to TRBJ1-2; D is possibly TRBD1 (5 bases). Per germline, CDR1 MDHEN and CDR2 SYDVKM. V was trimmed by 4 bases and J by 0 bases, leaving 6 bases between them. The CDR3 sequence is 13 residues long. The CDR3 DNA is TGTGCCAGCAGTTACAGGTCTAACTATGGCTACACCTTC. Its protein is CASSYRSNYGYTF.

This chain connects TRBV29-1 to TRBJ2-5; a weak D match, TRBD1 (6 bases). The CDR3 length is 13 residues. The germline CDR1 and CDR2 sequences are SQVTM and ANQGSEA. V lost 3 bases and J 3 bases, leaving 11 bases between the germline ends. The CDR3 nucleotides are TGCAGCGTTGATGGCAGGGGTGAAGAGACCCAGTACTTC. It is translated as CSVDGRGEETQYF.

This clone turned up a few times. The J gene is TRBJ2-1, the V gene TRBV13; 10 bases line up with TRBD2. This CDR3 region has 15 residues. Germline assignment: CDR1 PRHDT and CDR2 FYEKMQ (reference sequence). Trimming took 6 bases from V and 10 from J; bases not matched to a gene: 12. CDR3 nucleotides: TGTGCCAGCAGTCCGCTAGCGGGAGCGACAAGGGAGCAGTTCTTC. It specifies CASSPLAGATREQFF.

The chain employs TRBV11-3 and TRBJ2-1, with a possible D match to TRBD2 (7 bases). CDR1 and CDR2 from the germline V gene are SGHNT and YENEEA. V lost 8 bases to trimming and J lost 9 bases, with 23 bases between them. CDR3 size: 15 residues. The CDR3 nucleotides read TGTGCCAGCCAAGAACAGGGTGGGGGGGACGGTGAGCAGTTCTTC. Its translation: CASQEQGGGDGEQFF.

The chain uses TRBV19 and TRBJ1-5; D remains unclear. Trimming took 1 base from V and 0 from J, leaving 7 bases between them. There are 15 residues in the CDR3. CDR1 LNHDA and CDR2 SQIVND come from the germline V gene (reference sequence). The CDR3 is CASSIGRNSNQPQHF. CDR3 sequence (DNA): TGTGCCAGTAGTATAGGGCGGAATAGCAATCAGCCCCAGCATTTT.

The chain uses TRBV2 and TRBJ1-5, with 9 positions matching TRBD1. V trimming: 8 bases; J trimming: 2 bases; junction bases outside the gene matches: 4. The CDR3 covers 14 residues. CDR1 and CDR2 (germline): SNHLY, FYNNEI. This CDR3 is CASRRDRGNQPQHF. CDR3 nucleotide sequence: TGTGCCAGCCGCCGGGACAGGGGCAATCAGCCCCAGCATTTT.

This clone was picked up a small number of times. CDR3 bases: TGTGCCAGCTCACCACCGTATCGAGCGGGTGGGGGCACAGATACGCAGTATTTT. Residues: CASSPPYRAGGGTDTQYF. V gene TRBV18 combines with J gene TRBJ2-3, with TRBD2 as a possible D gene (6 bases). The CDR3 is 18 residues long. Trimming pared 0 bases from V and 1 base from J, leaving 17 bases between. Germline CDR1 reads KGHSH; CDR2 reads LQKENI.

This chain links TRBV10-2 with TRBJ2-2, with TRBD1 identical over 12 bases. The CDR3 spans 20 residues. Germline V gene sequence: CDR1 WSHSY, CDR2 SAAADI. After removal of 2 bases from V and 3 bases from J, the junction contained 13 bases not matched to a gene. The CDR3 spells CASSEDGGSGTGGYTGELFF. DNA for the CDR3: TGCGCCAGCAGTGAGGACGGTGGTTCGGGGACAGGGGGCTACACCGGGGAGCTGTTTTTT.

V usage is TRBV6-5 and J usage is TRBJ1-1, with 7 bases fitting TRBD1. The germline V gene encodes CDR1 MNHEY and CDR2 SVGAGI. The CDR3 length is 14 residues. V gave up 5 bases and J gave up 2 bases; unmatched junction bases: 5. The CDR3 DNA sequence: TGTGCCAGCAGTCCCCGAGGGGGCAACACTGAAGCTTTCTTT. This encodes CASSPRGGNTEAFF.

The table lists this clone with a few counts. This chain uses TRBV6-6 with TRBJ2-5; tentative D call: TRBD1 (6 bases). The CDR3 has 15 amino acids. Trimming left V 4 bases short and J 3 bases short, with 15 bases between. Germline values: CDR1 MNHNY, CDR2 SVGAGI (reference sequence). The CDR3 DNA reads as TGTGCCAGCAGTTTACACGCGGACAGCAAAGAGACCCAGTACTTC. Translation gives CASSLHADSKETQYF.

J is TRBJ1-2 and V is TRBV18, with D possibly being TRBD1 (5 bases). The CDR3 is 16 amino acids. Germline V gives CDR1 KGHSH, CDR2 LQKENI. V was cut by 2 bases and J by 2 bases, with 15 bases left in between. CDR3 sequence reads: CASSPGGDRGNYGYTF. CDR3 nucleotides: TGTGCCAGCTCACCAGGCGGCGACCGGGGGAACTATGGCTACACCTTC.

Only a few counts were recorded for this clone. The chain employs TRBV7-9 and TRBJ2-7; the match to TRBD2 covers 8 bases. The germline V gene has CDR1 SEHNR and CDR2 FQNEAQ (reference sequence). V gave up 5 bases and J gave up 6 bases; unmatched junction bases: 18. The length of the CDR3 is 17 residues. CDR3 in DNA: TGTGCCAGCAGCGGAACCCGGCCGGGACTAGTTTCTTTCGAGCAGTACTTC. Translating gives CASSGTRPGLVSFEQYF.

This chain joins TRBV11-2 and TRBJ1-5; D gene uncertain. Germline V CDR1 and CDR2: SGHAT, FQNNGV. The V end lost 5 bases, the J end lost 6 bases, and 14 bases lay between the germline ends. The CDR3 is 14 amino acids. CDR3 amino acids: CASSVGLIGQPQHF. The CDR3 nucleotides read TGTGCCAGCAGCGTCGGTCTAATCGGTCAGCCCCAGCATTTT.

The J gene is TRBJ1-4, the V gene TRBV28; TRBD1 matches 8 bases. The CDR3 totals 14 residues. The germline CDR1 and CDR2 sequences are MDHEN and SYDVKM. Trimming cost V 6 bases and J 10 bases; bases outside gene matches: 10. The CDR3 DNA is TGTGCCAGCAGCCCGACAGGGGATGGTAGAAAACTGTTTTTT. Protein product: CASSPTGDGRKLFF.

The V gene is TRBV5-1, the J gene TRBJ2-7, with TRBD2 matching 13 bases. Germline V gene lookup returns CDR1 SGHRS and CDR2 YFSETQ. Losses at the gene ends were 4 bases for V and 6 bases for J; bases not matched to a gene: 7. The CDR3 covers 15 residues. The chain's CDR3 is CASSATSGRHREQYF. CDR3 bases: TGCGCCAGCAGCGCGACTAGCGGGAGGCATCGCGAGCAGTACTTC.

This clone was seen more than once but under ten times. V and J are TRBV29-1 and TRBJ2-1; TRBD2 matches at 11 bases. Trimming took 7 bases from V and 6 from J; bases not matched to a gene: 8. Germline V lookup: CDR1 SQVTM, CDR2 ANQGSEA. This CDR3 comprises 14 residues. CDR3 in amino acids: CSGISGRASNEQFF. CDR3 coding DNA: TGCAGCGGAATTAGCGGGAGGGCCTCCAATGAGCAGTTCTTC.

V usage is TRBV19 and J usage is TRBJ1-5; TRBD1 matches at 7 bases. There are 15 residues in the CDR3. V was pared by 9 bases and J by 3 bases, with 11 bases of the junction left unmatched. The germline CDR1 and CDR2 sequences are LNHDA and SQIVND (reference sequence). CDR3 region: CASSSLGTVNQPQHF. CDR3 DNA sequence: TGTGCCAGCTCTTCCCTCGGGACAGTCAATCAGCCCCAGCATTTT.

This clone was observed a handful of times. V usage is TRBV30 and J usage is TRBJ2-3; weak D call: TRBD1 (5 bases). Trimming removed 2 bases at V and 4 bases at J, with 16 bases between. The germline V gene encodes CDR1 GTSNPN and CDR2 SVGIG (reference sequence). CDR3 length: 15 amino acids. CDR3 sequence (DNA): TGTGCCTGGAGTAGAGGAAGGGGCGCCGCAGATACGCAGTATTTT. The encoded protein is CAWSRGRGAADTQYF.

This sequence joins TRBV7-8 and TRBJ1-4; D ambiguous. Trimming removed 5 bases at V and 7 bases at J, with 14 bases between. CDR1 and CDR2 from the germline V gene are SGHVS and FQNEAQ. This CDR3 has 14 residues. Here the CDR3 DNA reads TGTGCCAGCAGCGCAGACTCCTTTCGTGAAAAACTGTTTTTT. Its protein is CASSADSFREKLFF.

This clone was seen a few times. The CDR3 protein is CASTARNTGELFF. The CDR3, as DNA: TGTGCCAGCACCGCTAGGAACACCGGGGAGCTGTTTTTT. The chain has TRBV6-6 and TRBJ2-2; D gene ambiguous. Trimming pared 7 bases from V and 1 base from J, leaving 7 bases between. CDR3 length equals 13 residues. The germline V gene has CDR1 MNHNY and CDR2 SVGAGI (reference sequence).

This clone was seen a handful of times. The chain links TRBV5-1 to TRBJ2-1; 8 nucleotides align to TRBD2. The CDR3 extends over 15 amino acids. V dropped 0 bases and J dropped 5; count of bases not matched to a gene: 4. Per germline, CDR1 SGHRS and CDR2 YFSETQ. The CDR3 DNA is TGCGCCAGCAGCTTGGGGCCAGCGGGAGACAATGAGCAGTTCTTC. This encodes CASSLGPAGDNEQFF. The full variable domain, rest sourced from reference TRBV5-1 and TRBJ2-1, is KAGVTQTPRYLIKTRGQQVTLSCSPISGHRSVSWYQQTPGQGLQFLFEYFSETQRNKGNFPGRFSGRQFSNSRSEMNVSTLELGDSALYLCASSLGPAGDNEQFFGPGTRLTVL.

This clone was counted a few times. The chain links TRBV5-8 to TRBJ2-5; 10 positions match TRBD2. V shed 6 bases and J 7 bases; nucleotides not matched to a gene: 15. The germline V gene has CDR1 SGHTS and CDR2 YDEGEE. This CDR3 spans 16 amino acids. The CDR3 sequence is CASTRRAAGGQGTQYF. The CDR3 coding sequence is TGTGCCAGCACCAGGAGGGCAGCGGGAGGGCAGGGGACCCAGTACTTC. The variable domain in full, completed from reference TRBV5-8 and TRBJ2-5, reads EAGVTQSPTHLIKTRGQQATLRCSPISGHTSVYWYQQALGLGLQFLLWYDEGEERNRGNFPPRFSGRQFPNYSSELNVNALELEDSALYLCASTRRAAGGQGTQYFGPGTRLLVL.

This clone was detected only a few times. The chain recombines TRBV14 with TRBJ1-4; no reliable D call. The V gene lost 8 bases and the J gene lost 4 bases, with 8 bases spanning the gap. The CDR3 totals 12 residues. Per germline, CDR1 SGHDN and CDR2 FVKESK. In DNA form, the CDR3 reads TGTGCCAGCTCGGACTATAATGAAAAACTGTTTTTT. Protein: CASSDYNEKLFF. The complete variable domain, with remaining parts taken from reference TRBV14 and TRBJ1-4, reads EAGVTQFPSHSVIEKGQTVTLRCDPISGHDNLYWYRRVMGKEIKFLLHFVKESKQDESGMPNNRFLAERTGGTYSTLKVQPAELEDSGVYFCASSDYNEKLFFGSGTQLSVL.

This rearrangement joins TRBV2 to TRBJ1-1, with TRBD1 as a possible D gene (6 bases). Germline V gene data show CDR1 as SNHLY and CDR2 as FYNNEI. CDR3 length: 13 residues. V lost 8 bases and J 0 bases, leaving 10 bases between the germline ends. The CDR3 protein is CASRDRMNTEAFF. The DNA of the CDR3 is TGTGCCAGCCGAGACAGGATGAACACTGAAGCTTTCTTT.

A few counts support this clone. The CDR3 spells CASITSGRALTDTQYF. In DNA, the CDR3 is TGTGCCAGCATAACCAGCGGGAGGGCCCTCACAGATACGCAGTATTTT. This chain uses TRBV28 with TRBJ2-3; 10 bases fit TRBD2. V shed 7 bases and J 2 bases; nucleotides not matched to a gene: 9. Per the germline V gene, CDR1 is MDHEN and CDR2 is SYDVKM. The CDR3 is 16 residues long.

The sample holds a few counts of this clone. The chain carries TRBV19 and TRBJ1-4; 9 bases line up with TRBD1. From germline, CDR1 is LNHDA and CDR2 SQIVND (reference sequence). V shed 11 bases, J shed 1 base, and the junction held 20 bases outside the gene matches. This CDR3 has 19 amino acids. The chain's CDR3 is CAAHHLTGGIDGTNEKLFF. The CDR3 DNA reads TGTGCCGCCCACCACCTGACAGGGGGAATCGACGGAACTAATGAAAAACTGTTTTTT.

Only a few counts were recorded for this clone. V and J are TRBV30 and TRBJ1-3; no reliable D call. The V gene lost 5 bases and the J gene lost 4 bases, with 12 bases spanning the gap. Germline CDR1 and CDR2: GTSNPN and SVGIG (reference sequence). The CDR3 runs to 13 residues. The CDR3 is CAWAGERGNTIYF. The CDR3 DNA is TGTGCCTGGGCCGGGGAAAGGGGAAACACCATATATTTT.

The genes are TRBV27 and TRBJ2-5; no reliable D call. There are 13 residues in the CDR3. Trimming stripped 8 bases from V and 5 bases from J, with 15 bases between. Germline V CDR1 and CDR2: MNHEY, SMNVEV (reference sequence). CDR3 in amino acids: CASSSPFRETQYF. In nucleotides, the CDR3 is TGTGCCAGCTCCTCACCCTTCCGGGAGACCCAGTACTTC.

This clone turned up a few times. The chain recombines TRBV5-8 with TRBJ1-1; possibly TRBD1 for D (5 bases). CDR3 length: 15 residues. V gave up 1 base and J gave up 0 bases, with 10 bases separating them. Germline assignment: CDR1 SGHTS and CDR2 YDEGEE. The CDR3 DNA is TGTGCCAGCAGCTTGCGCGACAGCCTGAACACTGAAGCTTTCTTT. Amino acid sequence: CASSLRDSLNTEAFF.